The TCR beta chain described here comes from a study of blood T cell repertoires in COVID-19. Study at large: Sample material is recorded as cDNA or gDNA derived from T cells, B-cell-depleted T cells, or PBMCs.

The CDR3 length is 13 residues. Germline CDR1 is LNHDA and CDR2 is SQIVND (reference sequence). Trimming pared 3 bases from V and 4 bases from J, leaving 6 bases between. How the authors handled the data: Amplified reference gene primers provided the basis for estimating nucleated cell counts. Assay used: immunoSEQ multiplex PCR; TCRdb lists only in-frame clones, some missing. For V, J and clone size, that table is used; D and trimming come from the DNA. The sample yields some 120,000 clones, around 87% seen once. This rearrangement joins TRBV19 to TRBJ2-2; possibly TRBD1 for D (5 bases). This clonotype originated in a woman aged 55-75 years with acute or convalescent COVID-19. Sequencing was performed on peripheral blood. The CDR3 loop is CASSMGRTGELFF. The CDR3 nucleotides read TGTGCCAGTAGTATGGGGCGCACCGGGGAGCTGTTTTTT. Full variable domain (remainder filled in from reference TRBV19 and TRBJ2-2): DGGITQSPKYLFRKEGQNVTLSCEQNLNHDAMYWYRQDPGQGLRLIYYSQIVNDFQKGDIAEGYSVSREKKESFPLTVTSAQKNPTAFYLCASSMGRTGELFFGEGSRLTVL.